This section outlines one T cell receptor beta chain sequence together with its context. The V end was cut by 4 bases, the J end by 5 bases, with 14 bases between. Looked up from germline, CDR1 is SSHAT and CDR2 is FNYEAQ (reference sequence). The length of the CDR3 is 14 residues. This specimen belongs to a study of blood T cell repertoires in COVID-19. Profiled with immunoSEQ multiplex PCR; TCRdb holds only in-frame clones, not every one. There are over 50,000 clones in the sample; 75% to 90% occur only once, and approximately 14% lies in the top ten. The chain carries TRBV7-7 and TRBJ2-5; D perhaps matches TRBD1 (6 bases). The source material was peripheral blood. The source of this sequence is a human donor in a cohort sampled during active COVID-19. CDR3: CASSYRAEFETQYF. Here the CDR3 DNA reads TGTGCCAGCAGCTACAGGGCGGAGTTCGAGACCCAGTACTTC.